Below, 19 T cell receptor beta chains from the same sample are listed, as sequenced in a study of cytomegalovirus exposure and HLA in healthy donors. It was with 60 Vbeta and 13 Jbeta primers that the PCR ran. Libraries were prepared by immunoSEQ multiplex PCR; TCRdb keeps only in-frame clonotypes and omits some of them. The sample has roughly 190,000 clones, around 80% seen once; the top ten hold 0.95% to 1.4%. The source material was PBMCs. The receptor source for this set is a woman in her thirties or forties in good health and CMV-seronegative.

J is TRBJ1-2 and V is TRBV27; 11 positions match TRBD1. The CDR3 is 14 residues long. Germline V gives CDR1 MNHEY, CDR2 SMNVEV (reference sequence). J gave up 8 bases and V 3 bases, and 5 bases lay outside the gene matches. The CDR3 reads CASSLGTGGAGYTF. The CDR3 DNA sequence: TGTGCCAGCAGTTTGGGGACAGGGGGGGCGGGCTACACCTTC.

The V call is TRBV30, the J call TRBJ2-1; D is undetermined. This CDR3 spans 11 amino acids. CDR1 GTSNPN and CDR2 SVGIG come from the germline V gene (reference sequence). V lost 0 bases to trimming and J lost 8 bases, with 5 bases between them. Written as DNA, the CDR3 is TGTGCCTGGAGTGTAGAGTATGAGCAGTTCTTC. Amino acids: CAWSVEYEQFF.

The CDR3 sequence is CASSASSGSYNEQFF. For the CDR3, the DNA is TGTGCCAGCAGCGCCTCTAGCGGGAGTTACAATGAGCAGTTCTTC. The V gene is TRBV7-2, the J gene TRBJ2-1; 10 bases match TRBD2. CDR3 length equals 15 residues. The ends lost 5 bases at V and 4 bases at J; junction bases unmatched: 5. From germline, CDR1 is SGHTA and CDR2 FQGNSA. The full variable domain, its missing parts supplied by reference TRBV7-2 and TRBJ2-1, is GAGVSQSPSNKVTEKGKDVELRCDPISGHTALYWYRQSLGQGLEFLIYFQGNSAPDKSGLPSDRFSAERTGGSVSTLTIQRTQQEDSAVYLCASSASSGSYNEQFFGPGTRLTVL.

J is TRBJ2-6 and V is TRBV28; D gene unclear. From germline, CDR1 is MDHEN and CDR2 SYDVKM. V gave up 5 bases and J gave up 5 bases, with 13 bases separating them. The CDR3 totals 15 residues. CDR3 residues: CASSGFSLWANVLTF. DNA of the CDR3: TGTGCCAGCAGTGGGTTTAGCCTCTGGGCCAACGTCCTGACTTTC. Full variable domain (remainder filled in from reference TRBV28 and TRBJ2-6): DVKVTQSSRYLVKRTGEKVFLECVQDMDHENMFWYRQDPGLGLRLIYFSYDVKMKEKGDIPEGYSVSREKKERFSLILESASTNQTSMYLCASSGFSLWANVLTFGAGSRLTVL.

CDR3 protein: CATSRRGAGKAFF. The DNA for the CDR3 is TGTGCCACCAGCAGACGGGGGGCCGGGAAAGCTTTCTTT. The chain is built from TRBV15 and TRBJ1-1; maybe TRBD1 (6 bases). Trimming took off 2 bases at V and 9 bases at J, with 13 bases between the two ends. This CDR3 region has 13 residues. Germline V gene sequence: CDR1 LNHNV, CDR2 YYDKDF (reference sequence).

The V and J genes are TRBV28 and TRBJ1-1; no firm D call. The CDR3 loop spans 14 amino acids. Trimming pared 2 bases from V and 5 bases from J, leaving 12 bases between. Germline CDR1 reads MDHEN; CDR2 reads SYDVKM. CDR3 in DNA: TGTGCCAGCAGTTTAACAGCCACCCAAACTGAAGCTTTCTTT. This translates into CASSLTATQTEAFF.

This clone was seen a few times. The chain combines TRBV5-1 with TRBJ2-1; D not certain. V was pared by 0 bases and J by 7 bases, with 5 bases between. Germline V CDR1 and CDR2: SGHRS, YFSETQ. This CDR3 contains 12 residues. DNA of the CDR3: TGCGCCAGCAGCTTGGACGGGAATGAGCAGTTCTTC. It specifies CASSLDGNEQFF.

The CDR3 nucleotides are TGTGCCAGCAGCTTATCCCGGGTGGGCACTGAAGCTTTCTTT. This encodes CASSLSRVGTEAFF. This chain links TRBV11-3 with TRBJ1-1; D unresolved. Trimming removed 2 bases at V and 4 bases at J, with 11 bases between. Germline V CDR1 and CDR2: SGHNT, YENEEA. The CDR3 extends over 14 amino acids.

The V call is TRBV29-1, the J call TRBJ2-1; TRBD2 is a possible D gene (5 bases). CDR3 size: 12 residues. From germline, CDR1 is SQVTM and CDR2 ANQGSEA. Between the trimmed V and J ends, which lost 7 bases and 10 bases, there was a span of 17 bases. The CDR3 reads CSGVRGVKEQFF. In nucleotides, the CDR3 is TGCAGCGGTGTACGGGGAGTCAAGGAGCAGTTCTTC.

This chain joins TRBV5-4 and TRBJ1-2; D is undetermined. The CDR3 covers 13 residues. Per germline, CDR1 SGHNT and CDR2 YYREEE (reference sequence). V was cut by 1 base and J by 12 bases, with 16 bases left in between. The CDR3 is CASSLTATTGDTF. The CDR3 coding sequence is TGTGCCAGCAGCTTGACAGCCACCACCGGCGACACCTTC.

This clone showed up just a few times. The chain joins TRBV7-2 to TRBJ2-5; TRBD1 aligns across 7 bases. CDR3 length equals 14 residues. Germline V gene sequence: CDR1 SGHTA, CDR2 FQGNSA. Trimming at V came to 3 bases and at J to 4 bases, leaving 5 bases not matched to a gene. The CDR3: CASSFDRVGETQYF. DNA of the CDR3: TGTGCCAGCAGCTTTGACAGGGTTGGAGAGACCCAGTACTTC. The full variable domain, with the rest looked up from reference TRBV7-2 and TRBJ2-5, is GAGVSQSPSNKVTEKGKDVELRCDPISGHTALYWYRQSLGQGLEFLIYFQGNSAPDKSGLPSDRFSAERTGGSVSTLTIQRTQQEDSAVYLCASSFDRVGETQYFGPGTRLLVL.

V and J are TRBV9 and TRBJ2-3; 14 bases are shared with TRBD2. The length of the CDR3 is 16 residues. In germline, CDR1 is SGDLS, CDR2 YYNGEE. Losses at the gene ends were 2 bases for V and 6 bases for J; bases not matched to a gene: 5. The CDR3 DNA sequence: TGTGCCAGCAGCGTGTGGGGACTAGCGGGAGCGGATACGCAGTATTTT. Encoded protein: CASSVWGLAGADTQYF.

This clone was counted a few times. The V gene is TRBV5-6, the J gene TRBJ2-5; 11 nucleotides match TRBD2. Germline V gives CDR1 SGHDT, CDR2 YYEEEE. CDR3 size: 15 residues. With V trimmed by 0 bases and J by 7 bases, 5 bases remained unmatched. The CDR3 DNA reads as TGTGCCAGCAGCTTGGTGCTAGCGGGAGGTTGGACCCAGTACTTC. Translated: CASSLVLAGGWTQYF.

The CDR3 sequence is CASSEAFGGTDTQYF. In nucleotides, the CDR3 is TGTGCCAGCAGTGAAGCGTTCGGGGGCACAGATACGCAGTATTTT. V is TRBV6-1 and J is TRBJ2-3, with D possibly matching TRBD2 (5 bases). CDR1 MNHNS and CDR2 SASEGT come from the germline V gene. V lost 0 bases, J lost 1 base, and 8 bases lay in between. The CDR3 length is 15 residues.

The chain joins TRBV19 to TRBJ1-1; 11 nucleotides align to TRBD1. CDR1 is LNHDA, CDR2 SQIVND, per germline (reference sequence). J was trimmed by 5 bases and V by 1 base; bases with no gene match: 9. The CDR3 runs to 17 residues. CDR3 residues: CASSIAPRTGGRTEAFF. The DNA for the CDR3 is TGTGCCAGTAGTATAGCCCCCCGGACAGGGGGCAGGACTGAAGCTTTCTTT.

The chain joins TRBV19 to TRBJ1-1, with 8 positions matching TRBD1. The CDR3 totals 14 residues. Trimming removed 7 bases from V and 1 base from J; junction bases left unmatched: 5. Germline V gene lookup returns CDR1 LNHDA and CDR2 SQIVND (reference sequence). The CDR3 spells CASTLDRENTEAFF. DNA for the CDR3: TGTGCCAGTACCCTGGACAGGGAGAACACTGAAGCTTTCTTT. The full variable domain, its missing parts supplied by reference TRBV19 and TRBJ1-1, is DGGITQSPKYLFRKEGQNVTLSCEQNLNHDAMYWYRQDPGQGLRLIYYSQIVNDFQKGDIAEGYSVSREKKESFPLTVTSAQKNPTAFYLCASTLDRENTEAFFGQGTRLTVV.

This clone was seen only a few times. V is TRBV20-1 and J is TRBJ1-2; D call uncertain. With 7 bases removed from V and 6 bases from J, the gap between germline ends came to 12 bases. The germline gives CDR1 DFQATT, CDR2 SNEGSKA (reference sequence). The CDR3 is 11 residues long. The CDR3 coding sequence is TGCAGTGTCCGGCGGGATGATGGCTACACCTTC. Translation: CSVRRDDGYTF.

V and J are TRBV6-8 and TRBJ2-7; D is perhaps TRBD1 or TRBD2 (5 bases each). In germline, CDR1 is MNHGY, CDR2 SAAAGT. CDR3 length equals 17 residues. Deletions cut 6 bases from V and 7 bases from J, with 28 bases between. CDR3 sequence (DNA): TGTGCCAGCAGCAAAACGATAAGACAGCCTCGAACGGGGGAGCAGTACGTC. Translation: CASSKTIRQPRTGEQYV.

This chain uses TRBV25-1 with TRBJ1-5, with 8 bases matching TRBD1. The CDR3 extends over 14 amino acids. V lost 4 bases and J lost 6; bases outside the gene matches: 5. Germline V CDR1 and CDR2: MGHDK, SYGVNS. The CDR3 sequence: CASSGQGKGQPQHF. The CDR3 bases are TGTGCCAGCAGTGGACAGGGGAAGGGTCAGCCCCAGCATTTT.